A selection of T cell receptor beta chains follows, all from one sample in a study of OX40 agonist ivuxolimab in advanced cancers. The repertoire was sequenced with immunoSEQ multiplex PCR; TCRdb's copy has only in-frame clones and lacks some. The table shows just over 95,000 clones, with about 85% occurring only once. The sample was CD4+ or CD8+ T cells sorted from blood, taken in a trial of the OX40 agonist ivuxolimab. These receptors all come from an adult with an advanced solid tumor such as melanoma, head and neck, liver or kidney cancer. Each CDR3 is given with its conserved first and last residue. Fields, in order: CDR3 DNA, CDR3 protein, clone size, J gene, D gene, V gene. The D gene is left open where the match is weak. Expanded clones are given a class, and other clones once, few, many or no size at all.

TGTGCCAGCAGCCGGACAGGGTACCAGCCCCAGCATTTT | CASSRTGYQPQHF | few | TRBJ1-5 | TRBD1 | TRBV6-5
TGTGCCAGTAGTTCTTGGGAAGGGATAAAAGCCGAAGCTTTCTTT | CASSSWEGIKAEAFF | NA | TRBJ1-1 | NA | TRBV19
TGTGCCAGTAGTCCTGCCGGACGGCATGCGGGCGAGCAGTACTTC | CASSPAGRHAGEQYF | NA | TRBJ2-7 | NA | TRBV19
TGTGCCAGCAGCTTAGACTCAGATACGCAGTATTTT | CASSLDSDTQYF | few | TRBJ2-3 | NA | TRBV5-4
TGTGCCAGTAGCTTGTCCGGGAGTTACAGCTATGAGCAGTTCTTC | CASSLSGSYSYEQFF | NA | TRBJ2-1 | NA | TRBV19
TGTGCCAGCAGCGTAGGCCGGCGGGAGACCCAGTACTTC | CASSVGRRETQYF | NA | TRBJ2-5 | NA | TRBV9
TGTGCCAGCAGCCAAGAAAGGGGAGATACGCAGTATTTT | CASSQERGDTQYF | NA | TRBJ2-3 | NA | TRBV4-2
TGTGCCAGCAGCCCAAGGTCTAGCGGCCCCTACAATGAGCAGTTCTTC | CASSPRSSGPYNEQFF | NA | TRBJ2-1 | TRBD2 | TRBV9
TGTGCCAGCAGTCTTATAAGGACAGCAACTAATGAAAAACTGTTTTTT | CASSLIRTATNEKLFF | NA | TRBJ1-4 | NA | TRBV28
TGTGCCTGGAGTGGTGGTGACAGTCTCAGGTCACCCCTCCACTTT | CAWSGGDSLRSPLHF | NA | TRBJ1-6 | NA | TRBV30
TGTGCCAGCAGCCCCCAACCGGGCCCTAATCAGCCCCAGCATTTT | CASSPQPGPNQPQHF | NA | TRBJ1-5 | NA | TRBV5-6
TGTGCCAGCAGCCAAGATTTTAGGTCAAATGAGCAGTTCTTC | CASSQDFRSNEQFF | NA | TRBJ2-1 | NA | TRBV14
TGTGCCAGCAGCTTATTTAATTCACTCACAGATACGCAGTATTTT | CASSLFNSLTDTQYF | NA | TRBJ2-3 | NA | TRBV11-1
TGTGCCAGTTGGGCAGCGAGGGCTTTCTTT | CASWAARAFF | NA | TRBJ1-1 | NA | TRBV28
TGTGCCAGCAGCCCGGCGGCTAATACGCAGTATTTT | CASSPAANTQYF | NA | TRBJ2-3 | NA | TRBV7-2
TGTGCCAGCAGCCGGGGGACTAGCGGAAATTTACTCTACGAGCAGTACTTC | CASSRGTSGNLLYEQYF | NA | TRBJ2-7 | TRBD2 | TRBV5-4
TGTGCCAGCAGCCTCCTGACTGATACGCAGTATTTT | CASSLLTDTQYF | NA | TRBJ2-3 | NA | TRBV7-9
TGTGCCAGCAGCCCAGAGGCAGGGCCGTACCATGAGCAGTTCTTC | CASSPEAGPYHEQFF | once | TRBJ2-1 | NA | TRBV9
TGTGCCATCAGTGAGTCGAGGGACAGTGCCTACGAGCAGTACTTC | CAISESRDSAYEQYF | NA | TRBJ2-7 | TRBD1 | TRBV10-3
TGCGCCAGCAGCTTGGGTCCAGGGGAATACTCACCCCTCCACTTT | CASSLGPGEYSPLHF | NA | TRBJ1-6 | NA | TRBV5-1
TGTGCCAGCAGCCTGGGGGATGAGCAGTTCTTC | CASSLGDEQFF | NA | TRBJ2-1 | NA | TRBV7-3
TGTGCCAGCAGCCCCCAGGGACACTATAGCAATCAGCCCCAGCATTTT | CASSPQGHYSNQPQHF | NA | TRBJ1-5 | NA | TRBV12-1
TGCGCCAGCAGCCAAGAGTGGGCGGGAGGGCCCTACGAGCAGTACTTC | CASSQEWAGGPYEQYF | NA | TRBJ2-7 | TRBD2 | TRBV4-3
TGTGCCTGGAAGCGTGGATCCCGCTACGAGCAGTACTTC | CAWKRGSRYEQYF | NA | TRBJ2-7 | NA | TRBV30
TGTGCCAGCAGTGCTTCGACTAGCGGTCCCTACAATGAGCAGTTCTTC | CASSASTSGPYNEQFF | NA | TRBJ2-1 | TRBD2 | TRBV27
TGTGCCAGTAGTATTTCGACGGCTGCCTACGAGCAGTACTTC | CASSISTAAYEQYF | NA | TRBJ2-7 | NA | TRBV19
TGTGCCTGGAATCAGGGCGTAAACTCACCCCTCCACTTT | CAWNQGVNSPLHF | once | TRBJ1-6 | NA | TRBV30
TGTGCCAGCACAAGGGGCGTCCCTAATGAAAAACTGTTTTTT | CASTRGVPNEKLFF | NA | TRBJ1-4 | NA | TRBV2
TGTGCCAGCAGCCACCCCGACCAGGATAATGAAAAACTGTTTTTT | CASSHPDQDNEKLFF | few | TRBJ1-4 | NA | TRBV5-4
TGTGCCAGTAGTATAGATCGGGCAGGGAGCACAGATACGCAGTATTTT | CASSIDRAGSTDTQYF | NA | TRBJ2-3 | NA | TRBV19
TGTGCCAGCAGCTTCCTGACAGAAGGTACAGATACGCAGTATTTT | CASSFLTEGTDTQYF | few | TRBJ2-3 | NA | TRBV28
TGTGCCAGCAGCTTGATTACACTTTTGCCCTATGGCTACACCTTC | CASSLITLLPYGYTF | NA | TRBJ1-2 | NA | TRBV5-8
TGCGCCAGCAGCCAAGAAGTCGTATTTAGCCGGGGGGGGCAGGGCTACACCTTC | CASSQEVVFSRGGQGYTF | NA | TRBJ1-2 | NA | TRBV4-1
TGTGCCAGCAGCGTACACAGGGAATCTGGGGCCAACGTCCTGACTTTC | CASSVHRESGANVLTF | NA | TRBJ2-6 | NA | TRBV13
TGTGCCAGCAGCTTAGCCCTCTCGAACACTGAAGCTTTCTTT | CASSLALSNTEAFF | NA | TRBJ1-1 | NA | TRBV11-2
TGTGCCAGCAGCGACAGGAACACCGGGGAGCTGTTTTTT | CASSDRNTGELFF | NA | TRBJ2-2 | NA | TRBV9
TGTGCCTGGAGCGCCGGGACAGATAATTCACCCCTCCACTTT | CAWSAGTDNSPLHF | NA | TRBJ1-6 | TRBD1 | TRBV30
TGTGCCAGCAGTGAAGTTGGCGGGAACCTGGTGCGGGAGCAGTTCTTC | CASSEVGGNLVREQFF | NA | TRBJ2-1 | NA | TRBV6-1
TGTGCCAGCAGCCCAGGGGGGGGAGCGGGCTATGGCTACACCTTC | CASSPGGGAGYGYTF | NA | TRBJ1-2 | TRBD1 | TRBV28
TGCGCCAGCAGCCGGACGACTAGCGGGAGGGCTGGAGATACGCAGTATTTT | CASSRTTSGRAGDTQYF | NA | TRBJ2-3 | TRBD2 | TRBV5-1
TGTGCCAGCAGCGAGGGAATCTCCTACGAGCAGTACTTC | CASSEGISYEQYF | NA | TRBJ2-7 | NA | TRBV11-3
TGTGCCAGCAGCGGGGCGAGTGCCTCCTACAATGAGCAGTTCTTC | CASSGASASYNEQFF | NA | TRBJ2-1 | NA | TRBV13
TGTGCCAGCAGTTACGGACAGACCTCTGGAAACACCATATATTTT | CASSYGQTSGNTIYF | NA | TRBJ1-3 | NA | TRBV6-5
TGCGCCAGCAGCCTGTACAGGGAAGAGACCCAGTACTTC | CASSLYREETQYF | NA | TRBJ2-5 | NA | TRBV4-3
TGTGCCAGCAGCCCCGGGACAGGGGGCACATTCTACGAGCAGTACTTC | CASSPGTGGTFYEQYF | NA | TRBJ2-7 | TRBD1 | TRBV7-8
TGCGCCAGCAGCCAAGGGGGCGGGGGGGGAGAGACCCAGTACTTC | CASSQGGGGGETQYF | NA | TRBJ2-5 | TRBD2 | TRBV4-3
TGTGCCAGCAGCGTAGGCACGACGAACACCGGGGAGCTGTTTTTT | CASSVGTTNTGELFF | medium-sized | TRBJ2-2 | NA | TRBV9
TGTGCCAGCAGCTTAGTAACCGGAGGCTATGGCTACACCTTC | CASSLVTGGYGYTF | NA | TRBJ1-2 | NA | TRBV7-9